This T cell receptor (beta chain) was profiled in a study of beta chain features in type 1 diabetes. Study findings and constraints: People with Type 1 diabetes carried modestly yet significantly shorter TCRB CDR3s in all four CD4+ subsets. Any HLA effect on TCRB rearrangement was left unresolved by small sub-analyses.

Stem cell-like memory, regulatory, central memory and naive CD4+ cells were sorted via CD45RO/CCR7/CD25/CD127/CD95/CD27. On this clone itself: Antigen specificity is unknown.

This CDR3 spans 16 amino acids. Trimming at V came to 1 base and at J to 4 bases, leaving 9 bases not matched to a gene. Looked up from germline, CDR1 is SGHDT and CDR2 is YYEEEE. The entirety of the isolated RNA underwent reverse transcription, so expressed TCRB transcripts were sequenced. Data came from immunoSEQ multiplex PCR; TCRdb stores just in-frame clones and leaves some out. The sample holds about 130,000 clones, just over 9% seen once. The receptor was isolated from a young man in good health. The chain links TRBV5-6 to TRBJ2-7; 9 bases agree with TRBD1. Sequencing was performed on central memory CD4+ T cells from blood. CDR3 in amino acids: CASSLWDGTGLYEQYF. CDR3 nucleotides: TGTGCCAGCAGCTTGTGGGACGGGACAGGGTTGTACGAGCAGTACTTC.